This T cell receptor (beta chain) stems from a study of vaccination and CD4 T cells after COVID-19. The CDR3 is made up of 14 amino acids. The germline gives CDR1 LGHNA, CDR2 YSLEER. The V gene end was trimmed by 4 bases and the J gene end by 6 bases; junction bases not matched to a gene: 3. Described treatment: roughly 11-day PBMC culture with coronavirus spike peptide pools or control peptides (ViraFEST assay). In regard to this clonotype: What it binds is not known.

Sequencing of DNA taken from cultured CD4+ T cells relied on the Oncomine TCR Beta short-read assay. Using its own MiXCR run on the PCR reads, TCRdb lists one record per CDR3 protein. Of roughly 9,800 distinct CDR3 sequences listed, under 80% are singletons. The origin of this receptor is a human donor who had recovered from COVID-19. Sequencing was performed on CD4+ T cells from blood, cultured in vitro. The chain employs TRBV4-3 and TRBJ2-7, with 13 positions matching TRBD2. For the CDR3, the DNA is TGCGCCAGCAGCCGCGGGACTAGCGGGGCCGAGCAGTACTTC. Translating gives CASSRGTSGAEQYF.